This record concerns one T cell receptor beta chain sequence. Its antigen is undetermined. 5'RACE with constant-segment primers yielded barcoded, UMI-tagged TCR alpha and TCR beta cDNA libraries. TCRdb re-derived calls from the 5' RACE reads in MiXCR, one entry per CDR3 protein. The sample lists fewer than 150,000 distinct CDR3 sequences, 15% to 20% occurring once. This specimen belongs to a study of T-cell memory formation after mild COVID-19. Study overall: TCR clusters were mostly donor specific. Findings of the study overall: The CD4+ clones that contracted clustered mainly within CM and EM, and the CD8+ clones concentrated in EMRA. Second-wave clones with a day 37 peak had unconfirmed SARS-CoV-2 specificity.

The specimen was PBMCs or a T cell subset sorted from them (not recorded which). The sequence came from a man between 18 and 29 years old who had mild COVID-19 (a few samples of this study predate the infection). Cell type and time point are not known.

CDR3 sequence reads: CASSPSSRMGGYTF. CDR3 bases: TGTGCCAGCTCACCGTCCAGCCGAATGGGAGGCTACACCTTC. V is TRBV18 and J is TRBJ1-2; D is unresolved. Germline assignment: CDR1 KGHSH and CDR2 LQKENI. This CDR3 is 14 amino acids long. V was clipped by 3 bases and J by 8 bases, with 16 bases between them.